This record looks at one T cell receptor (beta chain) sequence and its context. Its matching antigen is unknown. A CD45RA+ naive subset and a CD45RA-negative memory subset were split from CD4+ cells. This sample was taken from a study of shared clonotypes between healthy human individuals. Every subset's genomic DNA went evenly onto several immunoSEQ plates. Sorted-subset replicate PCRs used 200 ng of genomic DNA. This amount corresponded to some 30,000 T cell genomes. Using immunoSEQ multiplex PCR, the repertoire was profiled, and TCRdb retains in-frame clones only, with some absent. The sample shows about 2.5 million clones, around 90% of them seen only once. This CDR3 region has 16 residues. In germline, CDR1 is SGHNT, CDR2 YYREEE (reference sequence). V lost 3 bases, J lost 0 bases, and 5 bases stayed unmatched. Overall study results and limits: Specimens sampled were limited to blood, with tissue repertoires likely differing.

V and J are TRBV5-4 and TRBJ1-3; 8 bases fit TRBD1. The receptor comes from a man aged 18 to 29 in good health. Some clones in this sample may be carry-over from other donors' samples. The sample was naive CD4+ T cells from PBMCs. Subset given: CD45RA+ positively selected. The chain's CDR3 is CASSSPDRDSGNTIYF. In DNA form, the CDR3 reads TGTGCCAGCAGCTCCCCGGACAGGGACTCTGGAAACACCATATATTTT.